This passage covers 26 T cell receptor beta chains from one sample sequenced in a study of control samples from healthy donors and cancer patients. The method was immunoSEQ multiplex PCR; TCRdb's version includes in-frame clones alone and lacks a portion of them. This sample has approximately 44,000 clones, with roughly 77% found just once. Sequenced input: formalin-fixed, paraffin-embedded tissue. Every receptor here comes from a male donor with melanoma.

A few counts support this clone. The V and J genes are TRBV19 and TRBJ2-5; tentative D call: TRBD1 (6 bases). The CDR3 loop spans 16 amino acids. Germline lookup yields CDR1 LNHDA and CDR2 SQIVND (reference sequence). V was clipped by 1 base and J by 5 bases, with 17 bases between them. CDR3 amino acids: CASSIGMPSGVETQYF. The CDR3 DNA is TGTGCCAGTAGTATAGGGATGCCGTCAGGGGTGGAGACCCAGTACTTC.

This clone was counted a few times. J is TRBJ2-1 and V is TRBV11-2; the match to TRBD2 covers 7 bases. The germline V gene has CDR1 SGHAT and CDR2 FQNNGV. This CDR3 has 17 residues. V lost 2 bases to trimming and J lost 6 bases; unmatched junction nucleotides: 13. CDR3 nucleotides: TGTGCCAGCAGCTTAATGGTGGGTGCGGGAGCTTTCAATGAGCAGTTCTTC. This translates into CASSLMVGAGAFNEQFF.

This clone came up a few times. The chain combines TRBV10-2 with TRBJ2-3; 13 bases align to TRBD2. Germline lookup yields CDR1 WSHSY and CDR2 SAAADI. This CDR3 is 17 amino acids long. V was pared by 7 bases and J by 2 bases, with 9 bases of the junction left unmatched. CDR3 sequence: CASNRRTSGSPTDTQYF. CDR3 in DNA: TGCGCCAGCAACAGGAGGACTAGCGGGAGTCCCACAGATACGCAGTATTTT.

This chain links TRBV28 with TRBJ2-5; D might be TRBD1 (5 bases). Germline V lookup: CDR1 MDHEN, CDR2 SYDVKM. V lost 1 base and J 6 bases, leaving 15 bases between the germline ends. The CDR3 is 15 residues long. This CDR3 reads CASSLLEPGSKTQYF. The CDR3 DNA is TGTGCCAGCAGTTTATTAGAACCAGGGTCGAAGACCCAGTACTTC. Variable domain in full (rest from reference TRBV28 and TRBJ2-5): DVKVTQSSRYLVKRTGEKVFLECVQDMDHENMFWYRQDPGLGLRLIYFSYDVKMKEKGDIPEGYSVSREKKERFSLILESASTNQTSMYLCASSLLEPGSKTQYFGPGTRLLVL.

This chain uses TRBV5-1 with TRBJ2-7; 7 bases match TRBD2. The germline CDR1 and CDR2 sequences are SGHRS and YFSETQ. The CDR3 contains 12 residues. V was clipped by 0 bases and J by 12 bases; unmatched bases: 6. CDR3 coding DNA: TGCGCCAGCAGCTTGGAACTAGCGAGATGGTACTTC. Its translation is CASSLELARWYF.

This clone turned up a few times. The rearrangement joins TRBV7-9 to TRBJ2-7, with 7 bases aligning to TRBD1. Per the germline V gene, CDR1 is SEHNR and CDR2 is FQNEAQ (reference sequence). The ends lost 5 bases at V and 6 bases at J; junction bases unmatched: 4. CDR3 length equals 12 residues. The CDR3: CASSPDRSEQYF. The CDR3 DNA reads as TGTGCCAGCAGCCCGGACAGGAGCGAGCAGTACTTC.

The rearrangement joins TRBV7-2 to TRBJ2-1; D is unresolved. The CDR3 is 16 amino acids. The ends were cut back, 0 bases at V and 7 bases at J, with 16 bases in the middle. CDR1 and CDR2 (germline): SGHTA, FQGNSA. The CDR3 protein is CASSLAPIYRWNEQFF. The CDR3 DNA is TGTGCCAGCAGCTTAGCGCCAATCTACCGCTGGAATGAGCAGTTCTTC.

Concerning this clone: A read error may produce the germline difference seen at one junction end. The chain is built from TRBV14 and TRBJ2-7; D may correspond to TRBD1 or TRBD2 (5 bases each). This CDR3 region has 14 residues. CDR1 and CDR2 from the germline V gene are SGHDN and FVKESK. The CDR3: CASNQEGFSYEQYF. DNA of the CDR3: TGTGCCAGCAACCAAGAGGGGTTCTCCTACGAGCAGTACTTC.

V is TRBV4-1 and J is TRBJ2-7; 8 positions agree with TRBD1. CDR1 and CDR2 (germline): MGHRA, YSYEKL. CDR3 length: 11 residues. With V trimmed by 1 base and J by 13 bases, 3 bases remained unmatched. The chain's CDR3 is CASSQAGQAYF. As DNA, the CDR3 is TGCGCCAGCAGCCAAGCGGGACAGGCCTACTTC.

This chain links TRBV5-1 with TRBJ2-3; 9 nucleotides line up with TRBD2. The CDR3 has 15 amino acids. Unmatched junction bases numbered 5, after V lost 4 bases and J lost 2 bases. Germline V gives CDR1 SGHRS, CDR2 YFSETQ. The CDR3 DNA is TGCGCCAGCAGCGTGACTAGCGGTGACACAGATACGCAGTATTTT. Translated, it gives CASSVTSGDTDTQYF.

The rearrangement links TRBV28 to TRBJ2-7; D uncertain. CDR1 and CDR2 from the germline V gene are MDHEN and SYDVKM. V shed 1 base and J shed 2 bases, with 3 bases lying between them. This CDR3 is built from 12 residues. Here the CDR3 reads CASSLYPYEQYF. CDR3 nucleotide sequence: TGTGCCAGCAGTTTATACCCCTACGAGCAGTACTTC. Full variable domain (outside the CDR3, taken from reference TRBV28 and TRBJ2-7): DVKVTQSSRYLVKRTGEKVFLECVQDMDHENMFWYRQDPGLGLRLIYFSYDVKMKEKGDIPEGYSVSREKKERFSLILESASTNQTSMYLCASSLYPYEQYFGPGTRLTVT.

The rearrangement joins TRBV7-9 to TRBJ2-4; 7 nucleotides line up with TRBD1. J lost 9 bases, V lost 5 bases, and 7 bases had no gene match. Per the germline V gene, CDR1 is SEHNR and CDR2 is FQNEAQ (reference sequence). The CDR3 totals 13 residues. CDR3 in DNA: TGTGCCAGCAGCCTCGGACAGGAAAGCATTCAGTACTTC. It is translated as CASSLGQESIQYF. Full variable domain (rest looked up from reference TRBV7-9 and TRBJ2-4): DTGVSQNPRHKITKRGQNVTFRCDPISEHNRLYWYRQTLGQGPEFLTYFQNEAQLEKSRLLSDRFSAERPKGSFSTLEIQRTEQGDSAMYLCASSLGQESIQYFGAGTRLSVL.

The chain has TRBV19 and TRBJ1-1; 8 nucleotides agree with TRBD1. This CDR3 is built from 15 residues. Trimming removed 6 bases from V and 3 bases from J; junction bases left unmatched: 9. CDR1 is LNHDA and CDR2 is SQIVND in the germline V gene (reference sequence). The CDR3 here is CASRRYAGGDTEAFF. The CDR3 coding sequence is TGTGCCAGTAGAAGGTATGCAGGGGGCGACACTGAAGCTTTCTTT.

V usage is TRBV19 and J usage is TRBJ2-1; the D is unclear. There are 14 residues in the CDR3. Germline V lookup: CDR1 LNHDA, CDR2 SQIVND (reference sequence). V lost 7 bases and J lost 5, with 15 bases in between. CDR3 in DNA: TGTGCCAGTAAAGTGGTGGGATCTCACAATGAGCAGTTCTTC. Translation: CASKVVGSHNEQFF.

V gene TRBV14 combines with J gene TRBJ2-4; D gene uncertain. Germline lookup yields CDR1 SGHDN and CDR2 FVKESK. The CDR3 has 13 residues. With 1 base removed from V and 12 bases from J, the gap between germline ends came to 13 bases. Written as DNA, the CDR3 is TGTGCCAGCAGCCAAGGTCGACAAGCGAGTCAGTACTTC. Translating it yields CASSQGRQASQYF.

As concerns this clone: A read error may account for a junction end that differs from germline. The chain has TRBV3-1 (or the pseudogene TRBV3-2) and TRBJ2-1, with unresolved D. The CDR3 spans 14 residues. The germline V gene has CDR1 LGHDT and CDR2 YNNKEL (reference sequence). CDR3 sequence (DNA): TGTGCCAGCAGCCAAGAGCCCAGCTACGATGAGCAGTTCTTC. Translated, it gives CASSQEPSYDEQFF.

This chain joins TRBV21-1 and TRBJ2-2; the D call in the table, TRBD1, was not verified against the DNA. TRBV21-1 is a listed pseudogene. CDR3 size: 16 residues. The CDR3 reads CASTNGQGFNTGELFF. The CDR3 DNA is TGTGCCAGCACCAATGGACAGGGATTTAACACCGGGGAGCTGTTTTTT.

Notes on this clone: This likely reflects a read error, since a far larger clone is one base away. DNA for the CDR3: TGTGCCAGCAGCCTCCTTAAGGACCAAGAGACCCAGTACTTC. This gives the protein CASSLLKDQETQYF. The chain couples TRBV28 to TRBJ2-5; no reliable D call. Trimming took off 6 bases at V and 0 bases at J, with 11 bases between the two ends. CDR1 is MDHEN and CDR2 is SYDVKM in the germline V gene. The CDR3 runs to 14 residues.

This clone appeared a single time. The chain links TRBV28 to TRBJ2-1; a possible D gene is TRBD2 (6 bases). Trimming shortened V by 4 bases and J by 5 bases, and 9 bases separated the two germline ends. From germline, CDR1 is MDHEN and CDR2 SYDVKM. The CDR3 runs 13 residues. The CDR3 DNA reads TGTGCCAGCAGTTGGGACTCTAACAATGAGCAGTTCTTC. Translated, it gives CASSWDSNNEQFF.

The CDR3 nucleotides read TGTGCCAGCACCTATATGGGGGGACCCTACGAGCAGTACTTC. Translated, it gives CASTYMGGPYEQYF. The J gene is TRBJ2-7, the V gene TRBV28, with D possibly TRBD2 on 6 matching bases. V was trimmed by 7 bases and J by 2 bases, leaving 15 bases between them. The CDR3 contains 14 residues. The V gene's germline CDR1 is MDHEN and CDR2 SYDVKM.

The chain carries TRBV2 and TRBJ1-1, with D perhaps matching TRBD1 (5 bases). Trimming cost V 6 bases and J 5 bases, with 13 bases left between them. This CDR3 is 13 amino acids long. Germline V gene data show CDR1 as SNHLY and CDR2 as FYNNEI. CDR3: CASRLGPGTEAFF. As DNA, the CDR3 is TGTGCCAGCAGATTGGGGCCGGGAACTGAAGCTTTCTTT.

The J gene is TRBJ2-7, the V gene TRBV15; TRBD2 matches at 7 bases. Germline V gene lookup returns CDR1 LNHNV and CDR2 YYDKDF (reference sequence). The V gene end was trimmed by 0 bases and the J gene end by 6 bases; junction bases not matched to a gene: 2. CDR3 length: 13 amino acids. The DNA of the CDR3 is TGTGCCACCAGCAGAGATGGGGGGGGCGAGCAGTACTTC. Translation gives CATSRDGGGEQYF.

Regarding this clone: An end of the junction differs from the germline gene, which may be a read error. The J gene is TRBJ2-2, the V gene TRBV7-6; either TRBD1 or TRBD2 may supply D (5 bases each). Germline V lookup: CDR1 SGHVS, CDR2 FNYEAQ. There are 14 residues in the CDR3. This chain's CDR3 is CASSLAGVTEELFF. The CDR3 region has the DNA TGTGCCAGCAGCTTAGCGGGGGTGACCGAGGAGCTGTTTTTT.

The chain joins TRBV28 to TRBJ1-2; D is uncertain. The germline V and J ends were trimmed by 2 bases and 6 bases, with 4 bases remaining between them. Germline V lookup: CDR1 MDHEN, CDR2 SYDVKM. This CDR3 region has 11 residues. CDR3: CASSLAHGYTF. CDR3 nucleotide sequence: TGTGCCAGCAGTTTAGCCCATGGCTACACCTTC.

The CDR3 DNA reads TGTGCCACCAGCCCTGTAACTAGCAGCACAGATACGCAGTATTTT. As protein: CATSPVTSSTDTQYF. The chain recombines TRBV24-1 with TRBJ2-3; possibly TRBD2 for D (6 bases). The CDR3 totals 15 residues. V gave up 7 bases and J gave up 0 bases, with 13 bases separating them. Germline V lookup: CDR1 KGHDR, CDR2 SFDVKD.

CDR3 nucleotides: TGTGCCAGTAACCCGGGACTTAGCAATCAGCCCCAGCATTTT. Amino acid sequence: CASNPGLSNQPQHF. The gene calls are TRBV2 and TRBJ1-5; D may be TRBD1 (5 bases). The V gene lost 9 bases and the J gene lost 0 bases, with 12 bases spanning the gap. This CDR3 comprises 14 residues. The germline CDR1 and CDR2 sequences are SNHLY and FYNNEI. The full variable domain, rest sourced from reference TRBV2 and TRBJ1-5, is EPEVTQTPSHQVTQMGQEVILRCVPISNHLYFYWYRQILGQKVEFLVSFYNNEISEKSEIFDDQFSVERPDGSNFTLKIRSTKLEDSAMYFCASNPGLSNQPQHFGDGTRLSIL.